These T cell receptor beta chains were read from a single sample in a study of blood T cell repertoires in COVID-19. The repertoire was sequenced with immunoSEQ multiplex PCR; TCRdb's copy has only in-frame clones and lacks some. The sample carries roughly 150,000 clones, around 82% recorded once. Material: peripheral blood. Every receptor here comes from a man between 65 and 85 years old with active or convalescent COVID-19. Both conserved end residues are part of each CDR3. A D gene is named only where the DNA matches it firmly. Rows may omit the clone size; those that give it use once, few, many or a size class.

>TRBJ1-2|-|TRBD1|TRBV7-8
TGTGCCAGCAGCCTCGGGGACAGTGGGGGTTATGGCTACACCTTC
CASSLGDSGGYGYTF
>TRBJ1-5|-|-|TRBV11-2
TGTGCCAGCAGCTTAAGGATAGGCGGACAGCCCCAGCATTTT
CASSLRIGGQPQHF
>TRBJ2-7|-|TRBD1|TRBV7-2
TGTGCCAGCAGGCGTATGACAGGGACCTACGAGCAGTACTTC
CASRRMTGTYEQYF
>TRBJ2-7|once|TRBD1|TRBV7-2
TGTGCCAGCAGCCCCGGGACAGGGCCCTCCTACGAGCAGTACTTC
CASSPGTGPSYEQYF
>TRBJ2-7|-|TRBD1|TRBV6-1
TGTGCCAGCAGTGAAGCGGGACAGGGCCGTCCCTACGAGCAGTACTTC
CASSEAGQGRPYEQYF
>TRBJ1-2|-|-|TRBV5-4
TGTGCCAGCAGCTTGGGGACTCAGAAGGATAACTATGGCTACACCTTC
CASSLGTQKDNYGYTF
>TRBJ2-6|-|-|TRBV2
TGTGCCACCCAGGGTTCTGGGGCCAACGTCCTGACTTTC
CATQGSGANVLTF
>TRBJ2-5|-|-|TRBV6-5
TGTGCCAGCAGACAGGGTCGAGAGACCCAGTACTTC
CASRQGRETQYF
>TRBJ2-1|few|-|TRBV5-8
TGTGCCAGCAGCACCAGCCGGGACATCGACGTGTGGAATGAGCAGTTCTTC
CASSTSRDIDVWNEQFF
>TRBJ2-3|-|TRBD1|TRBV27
TGTGCCAGCAGTTTATCGCGGGACAGGGGCGATAGCACAGATACGCAGTATTTT
CASSLSRDRGDSTDTQYF
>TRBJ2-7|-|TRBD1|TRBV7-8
TGTGCCAGCATCCTTGGGACAGGGTGGAAGCAGTACTTC
CASILGTGWKQYF
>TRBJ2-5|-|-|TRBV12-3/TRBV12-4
TGTGCCAGCAGTTTTGAGCGGACAGAGACCCAGTACTTC
CASSFERTETQYF
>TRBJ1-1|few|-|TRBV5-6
TGTGCCAGCAGCTTGCCAGGGGTGATGAACACTGAAGCTTTCTTT
CASSLPGVMNTEAFF
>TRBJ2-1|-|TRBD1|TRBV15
TGTGCCACCAGCACCCGACAGGGGAATGAGCAGTTCTTC
CATSTRQGNEQFF
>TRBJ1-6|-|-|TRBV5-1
TGCGCCAGCAGCTTGGACCCAGGGTCAAATTCACCCCTCCACTTT
CASSLDPGSNSPLHF
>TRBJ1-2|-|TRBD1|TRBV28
TGTGCCAGCAGTTTACTTATGGGACAGGGACACTATGGCTACACCTTC
CASSLLMGQGHYGYTF
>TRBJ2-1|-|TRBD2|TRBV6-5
TGTGCCAGCAGTTACTCGCGGGGGGCCTACAATGAGCAGTTCTTC
CASSYSRGAYNEQFF
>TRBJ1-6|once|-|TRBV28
TGTGCCAGCAGTTTAAGTTCTAGGGGGTATAATTCACCCCTCCACTTT
CASSLSSRGYNSPLHF
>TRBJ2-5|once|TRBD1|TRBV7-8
TGTGCCAGCAGCTTAGGCACAGGGGGGTTGGAGACCCAGTACTTC
CASSLGTGGLETQYF
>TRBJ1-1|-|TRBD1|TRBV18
TGTGCCAGCTCACCACCAAGAGGCAGGGGGACTGAAGCTTTCTTT
CASSPPRGRGTEAFF
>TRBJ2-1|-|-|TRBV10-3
TGTGCCATCAGTGAGTCGGGGGGCTCCTACAATGAGCAGTTCTTC
CAISESGGSYNEQFF
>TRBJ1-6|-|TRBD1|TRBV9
TGTGCCAGCAGCGAAGACGGGACAGGGGCACCCCTCCACTTT
CASSEDGTGAPLHF
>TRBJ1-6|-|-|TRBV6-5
TGTGCCAGCAGTTCGACAGGAGGACTGCGGGCCCTCCACTTT
CASSSTGGLRALHF
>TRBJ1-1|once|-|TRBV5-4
TGTGCCAGCAGCTTAAGTCGGACAGACACTGAAGCTTTCTTT
CASSLSRTDTEAFF